The 19 T cell receptor beta chains below were found in one sample sequenced in a study of blood T cells in healthy people across ages. Then a second PCR, running roughly 7 to 11 cycles, was carried out with a sample-barcoded 5' primer and a J-beta primer mix. TCRdb reprocessed the 5' RACE reads via MiXCR and lists one record per CDR3 protein. The sample consists of some 710,000 distinct CDR3 sequences, about 42% of them appearing once. The specimen was blood. Every receptor here comes from a man older than 75 in good health.

This chain links TRBV24-1 with TRBJ2-3; 11 bases align to TRBD2. The germline V gene encodes CDR1 KGHDR and CDR2 SFDVKD. The CDR3 is made up of 15 amino acids. Germline trimming cut 7 bases from V and 0 bases from J; bases unmatched to any gene: 2. The CDR3 DNA reads as TGTGCCACCAGGGGGACTAGCGGCAGCACAGATACGCAGTATTTT. It codes for CATRGTSGSTDTQYF.

The chain combines TRBV18 with TRBJ2-7; 8 bases map to TRBD1. The junction had 11 bases not matched to a gene; V was cut back by 5 bases and J by 2 bases. There are 16 residues in the CDR3. The germline V gene has CDR1 KGHSH and CDR2 LQKENI. CDR3 sequence (DNA): TGTGCCAGCTCAGGGAGACAGGGGACTGGCGCCTACGAGCAGTACTTC. It codes for CASSGRQGTGAYEQYF.

This clonotype occurred a few times. The CDR3 here is CASRPSGSYEQYF. The CDR3 DNA is TGTGCCAGCAGACCTAGCGGGAGTTACGAGCAGTACTTC. V is TRBV11-2 and J is TRBJ2-7, with TRBD2 matching 10 bases. Trimming cost V 6 bases and J 4 bases; bases outside gene matches: 3. Per germline, CDR1 SGHAT and CDR2 FQNNGV. CDR3 size: 13 residues.

This clonotype was counted between two and nine times. This rearrangement joins TRBV5-1 to TRBJ2-7; TRBD2 is a possible D gene (5 bases). The CDR3 totals 14 residues. V was cut by 4 bases and J by 1 base, with 12 bases left in between. Germline-derived CDR1 and CDR2 are SGHRS and YFSETQ. DNA of the CDR3: TGCGCCAGCAGCCCGAAGACGGGATCCTACGAGCAGTACTTC. The encoded protein is CASSPKTGSYEQYF.

In this sample, this clonotype turned up a few times. This sequence joins TRBV6-1 and TRBJ2-7; D remains ambiguous. V was shortened by 7 bases and J by 4 bases, with 17 bases between the two germline ends. This CDR3 region has 14 residues. CDR1 and CDR2 (germline): MNHNS, SASEGT. The CDR3 reads CASIEVRPLYEQYF. As DNA, the CDR3 is TGTGCCAGCATTGAGGTTCGACCCTTATACGAGCAGTACTTC.

This chain uses TRBV28 with TRBJ2-5; the match to TRBD1 covers 10 bases. The CDR3 is 15 residues long. V was pared by 8 bases and J by 3 bases, with 9 bases of the junction left unmatched. CDR1 and CDR2 (germline): MDHEN, SYDVKM. CDR3 coding DNA: TGTGCCAGCCGCCCTCCGGGACAGGGGAAAGAGACCCAGTACTTC. Translating gives CASRPPGQGKETQYF. The whole variable domain, remainder taken from reference TRBV28 and TRBJ2-5, is DVKVTQSSRYLVKRTGEKVFLECVQDMDHENMFWYRQDPGLGLRLIYFSYDVKMKEKGDIPEGYSVSREKKERFSLILESASTNQTSMYLCASRPPGQGKETQYFGPGTRLLVL.

The rearrangement uses TRBV9 and TRBJ2-7; 7 bases are shared with TRBD1. After removal of 4 bases from V and 0 bases from J, the junction contained 10 bases not matched to a gene. Germline CDR1 is SGDLS and CDR2 is YYNGEE. The CDR3 covers 16 residues. The CDR3 is CASSSGATGLSYEQYF. CDR3 sequence (DNA): TGTGCCAGCAGCTCCGGGGCGACAGGGCTCTCCTACGAGCAGTACTTC.

This clonotype has only a few counts. This chain joins TRBV25-1 and TRBJ2-7, with 10 bases matching TRBD1. Germline CDR1 is MGHDK and CDR2 is SYGVNS. J was trimmed by 5 bases and V by 6 bases; bases with no gene match: 7. The CDR3 sequence is 14 residues long. CDR3 coding DNA: TGTGCCAGCAGGGGCGACAGGGGGCTGGACGAGCAGTACTTC. Its protein is CASRGDRGLDEQYF.

In this sample, this clonotype turned up many times. The V call is TRBV27, the J call TRBJ2-5; 7 nucleotides agree with TRBD1. Germline loops: CDR1 MNHEY, CDR2 SMNVEV (reference sequence). V lost 3 bases, J lost 5 bases, and 6 bases stayed unmatched. This CDR3 spans 14 amino acids. The CDR3 here is CASSFGQGVETQYF. For the CDR3, the DNA is TGTGCCAGCAGTTTCGGGCAGGGGGTGGAGACCCAGTACTTC.

The genes are TRBV28 and TRBJ1-1; TRBD1 aligns across 8 bases. Germline assignment: CDR1 MDHEN and CDR2 SYDVKM. The trim removed 5 bases at V and 1 base at J, leaving 9 bases unmatched. The CDR3 is 16 amino acids. Here the CDR3 reads CASSTPDRETNTEAFF. In DNA, the CDR3 is TGTGCCAGCAGTACCCCGGACAGGGAGACGAACACTGAAGCTTTCTTT.

J is TRBJ2-1 and V is TRBV6-6, with 7 bases matching TRBD2. CDR1 is MNHNY, CDR2 SVGAGI, per germline (reference sequence). Trimming removed 7 bases from V and 8 bases from J; junction bases left unmatched: 8. CDR3 size: 13 residues. CDR3 in DNA: TGTGCCAGCATGACGGGAGGAGTCGATGAGCAGTTCTTC. This encodes CASMTGGVDEQFF.

A word on this clonotype: A read error may account for a junction end that differs from germline. V is TRBV28 and J is TRBJ2-7, with 12 bases lining up with TRBD1. This CDR3 spans 15 amino acids. In germline, CDR1 is MDHEN, CDR2 SYDVKM. The chain's CDR3 is CASRMGQGASYQQYF. CDR3 coding DNA: TGTGCCAGCAGAATGGGACAGGGGGCCTCCTACCAGCAGTACTTC. Full variable domain (remainder filled in from reference TRBV28 and TRBJ2-7): DVKVTQSSRYLVKRTGEKVFLECVQDMDHENMFWYRQDPGLGLRLIYFSYDVKMKEKGDIPEGYSVSREKKERFSLILESASTNQTSMYLCASRMGQGASYQQYFGPGTRLTVT.

The table lists this clonotype with a few counts. The chain is built from TRBV12-3 or TRBV12-4 and TRBJ2-3, with 10 bases that match TRBD1. V lost 6 bases to trimming and J lost 3 bases; unmatched junction nucleotides: 9. The CDR3 extends over 16 amino acids. Here the CDR3 DNA reads TGTGCCAGCAGCCCACATGGGACAGGGGTAACAGATACGCAGTATTTT. This sequence encodes CASSPHGTGVTDTQYF.

Only a few counts were recorded for this clonotype. The rearrangement links TRBV25-1 to TRBJ2-1; TRBD2 aligns across 13 bases. Germline loops: CDR1 MGHDK, CDR2 SYGVNS. The CDR3 loop spans 15 amino acids. The V gene end was trimmed by 4 bases and the J gene end by 10 bases; junction bases not matched to a gene: 7. The CDR3 region is CASSVRTSGRQEQFF. The CDR3 region has the DNA TGTGCCAGCAGTGTCCGGACTAGCGGGAGACAAGAGCAGTTCTTC.

This sequence joins TRBV9 and TRBJ2-1, with 7 nucleotides matching TRBD2. Germline loops: CDR1 SGDLS, CDR2 YYNGEE. The V gene end was trimmed by 3 bases and the J gene end by 8 bases; junction bases not matched to a gene: 8. The CDR3 spans 14 residues. The CDR3 coding sequence is TGTGCCAGCAGCGCCTCCGTCCGGGGGGATGAGCAGTTCTTC. Translated, it gives CASSASVRGDEQFF.

This chain links TRBV14 with TRBJ1-4; TRBD1 might be the D (5 bases). The germline gives CDR1 SGHDN, CDR2 FVKESK. V lost 0 bases and J lost 6, with 8 bases in between. The CDR3 contains 14 residues. CDR3 in DNA: TGTGCCAGCAGCCAAGAACTCAGGGATGAAAAACTGTTTTTT. Translated: CASSQELRDEKLFF.

V gene TRBV2 combines with J gene TRBJ2-1; 8 bases are shared with TRBD2. J was trimmed by 5 bases and V by 1 base; bases with no gene match: 4. CDR3 size: 15 residues. Looked up from germline, CDR1 is SNHLY and CDR2 is FYNNEI. CDR3 DNA: TGTGCCAGCAGTGAAGAACGGGGGGGCCACAATGAGCAGTTCTTC. As protein: CASSEERGGHNEQFF.

Details on this clonotype: The junction does not match germline at one end; this may be a read error. The chain joins TRBV12-3 or TRBV12-4 to TRBJ2-5; 10 positions match TRBD2. This CDR3 has 14 amino acids. The CDR3 DNA reads TGCGCCAGCAGTCTTTCTAGCGGGAGTAATGAGCAGTACTTC. This translates into CASSLSSGSNEQYF.

Many counts were recorded for this clonotype. The CDR3 spells CSVNLFYGYTF. The CDR3 nucleotides read TGCAGCGTAAACCTGTTCTATGGCTACACCTTC. The chain employs TRBV29-1 and TRBJ1-2; no definite D call. This CDR3 is built from 11 residues. The germline gives CDR1 SQVTM, CDR2 ANQGSEA. Trimming cost V 6 bases and J 4 bases, with 9 bases left between them. Full variable domain (remainder filled in from reference TRBV29-1 and TRBJ1-2): SAVISQKPSRDICQRGTSLTIQCQVDSQVTMMFWYRQQPGQSLTLIATANQGSEATYESGFVIDKFPISRPNLTFSTLTVSNMSPEDSSIYLCSVNLFYGYTFGSGTRLTVV.